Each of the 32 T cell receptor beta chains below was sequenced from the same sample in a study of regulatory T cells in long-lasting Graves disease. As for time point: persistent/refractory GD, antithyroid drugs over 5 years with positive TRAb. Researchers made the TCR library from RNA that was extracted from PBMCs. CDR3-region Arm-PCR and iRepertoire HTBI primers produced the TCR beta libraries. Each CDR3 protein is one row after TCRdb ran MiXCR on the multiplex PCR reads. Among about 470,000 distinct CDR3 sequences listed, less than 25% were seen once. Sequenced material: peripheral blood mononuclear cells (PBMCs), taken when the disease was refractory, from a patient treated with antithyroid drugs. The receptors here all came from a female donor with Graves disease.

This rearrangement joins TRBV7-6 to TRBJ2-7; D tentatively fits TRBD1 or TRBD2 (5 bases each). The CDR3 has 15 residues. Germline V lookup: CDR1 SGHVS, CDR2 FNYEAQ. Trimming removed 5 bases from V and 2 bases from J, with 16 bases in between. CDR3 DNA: TGTGCCAGCAGCCCGAGTGGGGGTCGGGCCTACGAGCAGTACTTC. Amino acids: CASSPSGGRAYEQYF. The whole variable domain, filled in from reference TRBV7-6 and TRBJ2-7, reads GAGVSQSPRYKVTKRGQDVALRCDPISGHVSLYWYRQALGQGPEFLTYFNYEAQQDKSGLPNDRFSAERPEGSISTLTIQRTEQRDSAMYRCASSPSGGRAYEQYFGPGTRLTVT.

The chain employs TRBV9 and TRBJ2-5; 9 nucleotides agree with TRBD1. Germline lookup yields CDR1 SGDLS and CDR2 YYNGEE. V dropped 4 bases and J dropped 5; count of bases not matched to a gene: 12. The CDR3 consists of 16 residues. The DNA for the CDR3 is TGTGCCAGCAGCAAGCCCTTACAGGGGGCGGATGAGACCCAGTACTTC. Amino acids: CASSKPLQGADETQYF.

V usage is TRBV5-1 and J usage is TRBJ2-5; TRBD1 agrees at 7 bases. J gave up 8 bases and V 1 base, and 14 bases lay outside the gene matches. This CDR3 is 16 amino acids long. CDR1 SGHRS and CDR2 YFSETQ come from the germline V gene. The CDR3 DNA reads TGCGCCAGCAGCTTGACCGGGCCTACAGGGGCCCAAACCCAGTACTTC. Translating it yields CASSLTGPTGAQTQYF.

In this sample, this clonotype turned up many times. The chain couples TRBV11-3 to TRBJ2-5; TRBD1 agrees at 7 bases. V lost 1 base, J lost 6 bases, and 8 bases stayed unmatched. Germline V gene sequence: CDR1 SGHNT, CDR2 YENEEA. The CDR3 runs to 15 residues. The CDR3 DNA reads TGTGCCAGCAGCTTAGGAGGGACAGAGAGGAAGACCCAGTACTTC. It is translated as CASSLGGTERKTQYF.

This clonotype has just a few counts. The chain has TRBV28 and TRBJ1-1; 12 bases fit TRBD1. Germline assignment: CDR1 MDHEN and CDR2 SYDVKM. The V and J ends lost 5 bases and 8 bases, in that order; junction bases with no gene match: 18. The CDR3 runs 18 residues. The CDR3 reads CASSLQSGTGGSRLEAFF. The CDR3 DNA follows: TGTGCCAGCAGTCTACAATCAGGGACAGGGGGCAGTAGATTGGAAGCTTTCTTT.

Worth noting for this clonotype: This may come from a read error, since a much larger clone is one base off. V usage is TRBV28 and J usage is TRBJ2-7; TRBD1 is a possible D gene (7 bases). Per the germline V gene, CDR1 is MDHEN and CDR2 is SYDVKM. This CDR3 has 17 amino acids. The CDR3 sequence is CVSSTLWGGTATFEQYF. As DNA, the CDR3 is TGTGTCAGCAGCACCCTTTGGGGCGGGACAGCTACTTTCGAGCAGTACTTC.

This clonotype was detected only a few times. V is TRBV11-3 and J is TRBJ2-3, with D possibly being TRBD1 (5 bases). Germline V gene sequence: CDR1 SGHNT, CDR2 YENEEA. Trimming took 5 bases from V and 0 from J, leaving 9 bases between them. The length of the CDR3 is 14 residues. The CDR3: CASSAQGSTDTQYF. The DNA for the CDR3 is TGTGCCAGCAGCGCCCAGGGTAGCACAGATACGCAGTATTTT.

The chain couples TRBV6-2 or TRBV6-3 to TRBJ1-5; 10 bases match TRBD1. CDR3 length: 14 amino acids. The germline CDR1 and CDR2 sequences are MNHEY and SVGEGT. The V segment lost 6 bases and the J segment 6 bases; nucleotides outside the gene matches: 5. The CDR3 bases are TGTGCCAGCAGGGCCCGGACAGGGGGTCAGCCCCAGCATTTT. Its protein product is CASRARTGGQPQHF.

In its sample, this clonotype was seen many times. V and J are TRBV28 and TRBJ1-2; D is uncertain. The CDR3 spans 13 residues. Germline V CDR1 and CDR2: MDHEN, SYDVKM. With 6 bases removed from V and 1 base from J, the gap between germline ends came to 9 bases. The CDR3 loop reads CASRGTLNYGYTF. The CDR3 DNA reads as TGTGCCAGCAGGGGAACACTTAACTATGGCTACACCTTC.

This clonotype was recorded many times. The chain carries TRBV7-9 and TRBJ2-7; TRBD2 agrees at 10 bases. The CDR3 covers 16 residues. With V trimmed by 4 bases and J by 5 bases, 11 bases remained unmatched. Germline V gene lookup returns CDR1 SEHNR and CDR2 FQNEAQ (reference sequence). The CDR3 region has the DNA TGTGCCAGCAGCTCTACCACTAGCGGGAAGTACAACGAGCAGTACTTC. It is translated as CASSSTTSGKYNEQYF.

The CDR3 spells CASSQLTGTGQYF. The CDR3 nucleotides are TGCGCCAGCAGCCAACTTACCGGGACCGGGCAGTACTTC. The chain employs TRBV4-3 and TRBJ2-7; D could derive from TRBD1 or TRBD2 (5 bases each). Germline CDR1 LGHNA, CDR2 YSLEER. The CDR3 is 13 residues long. Trimming shortened V by 2 bases and J by 9 bases, and 14 bases separated the two germline ends.

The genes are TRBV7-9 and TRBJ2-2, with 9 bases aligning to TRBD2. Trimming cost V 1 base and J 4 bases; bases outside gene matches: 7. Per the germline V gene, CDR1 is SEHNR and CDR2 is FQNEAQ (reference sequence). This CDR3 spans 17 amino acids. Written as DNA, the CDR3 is TGTGCCAGCAGCTTAGATCCTGCGGGAGGGCCCACCGGGGAGCTGTTTTTT. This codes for CASSLDPAGGPTGELFF.

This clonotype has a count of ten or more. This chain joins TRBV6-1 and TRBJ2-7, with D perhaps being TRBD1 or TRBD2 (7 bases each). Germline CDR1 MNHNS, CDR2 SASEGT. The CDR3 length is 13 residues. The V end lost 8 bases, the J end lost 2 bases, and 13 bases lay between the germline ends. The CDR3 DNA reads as TGTGCCAGCGGGAGGGACAGAGCCTACGAGCAGTACTTC. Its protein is CASGRDRAYEQYF.

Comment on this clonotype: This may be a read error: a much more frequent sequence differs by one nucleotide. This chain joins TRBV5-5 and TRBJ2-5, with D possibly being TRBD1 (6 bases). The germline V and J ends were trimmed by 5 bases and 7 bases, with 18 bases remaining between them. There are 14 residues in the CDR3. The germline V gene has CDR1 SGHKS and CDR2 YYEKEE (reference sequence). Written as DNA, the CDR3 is TGTGCCAGCAGTACCGGACAGAGGATAGCGACCCAGTACTTC. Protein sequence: CASSTGQRIATQYF.

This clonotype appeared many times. Here the CDR3 reads CASSKERLNTEAFF. The DNA of the CDR3 is TGTGCCAGCAGTAAGGAACGGCTGAACACTGAAGCTTTCTTT. V is TRBV6-1 and J is TRBJ1-1, with D uncertain. The CDR3 sequence is 14 residues long. V was shortened by 5 bases and J by 0 bases, with 10 bases between the two germline ends. The germline V gene has CDR1 MNHNS and CDR2 SASEGT.

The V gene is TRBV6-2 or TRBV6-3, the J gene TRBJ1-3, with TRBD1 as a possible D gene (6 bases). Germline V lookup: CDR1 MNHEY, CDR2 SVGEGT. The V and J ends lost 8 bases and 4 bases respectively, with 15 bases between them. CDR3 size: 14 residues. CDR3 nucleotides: TGTGCCAGCGGAGATACAGGGTCCGGAAACACCATATATTTT. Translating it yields CASGDTGSGNTIYF.

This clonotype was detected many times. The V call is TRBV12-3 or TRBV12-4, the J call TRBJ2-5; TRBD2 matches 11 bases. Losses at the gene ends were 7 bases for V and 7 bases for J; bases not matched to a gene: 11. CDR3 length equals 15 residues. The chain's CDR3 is CASTQTSGAPSTQYF. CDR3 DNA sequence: TGTGCCAGCACCCAGACTAGCGGGGCCCCTTCGACCCAGTACTTC.

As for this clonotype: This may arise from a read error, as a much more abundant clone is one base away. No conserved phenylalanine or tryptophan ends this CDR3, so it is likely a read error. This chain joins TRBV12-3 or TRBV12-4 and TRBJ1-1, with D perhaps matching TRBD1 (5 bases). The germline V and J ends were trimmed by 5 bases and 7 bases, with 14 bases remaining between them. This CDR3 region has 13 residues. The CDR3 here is CASSPRGACEAFL. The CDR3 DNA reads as TGTGCCAGCAGTCCACGCGGGGCGTGTGAAGCTTTCCTT.

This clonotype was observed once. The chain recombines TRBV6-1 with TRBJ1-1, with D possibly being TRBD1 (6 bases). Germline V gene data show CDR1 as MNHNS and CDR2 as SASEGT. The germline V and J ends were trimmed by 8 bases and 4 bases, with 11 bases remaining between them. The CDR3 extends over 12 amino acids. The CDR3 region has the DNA TGTGCCAGCCAACAGGGAACCACTGAAGCTTTCTTT. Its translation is CASQQGTTEAFF.

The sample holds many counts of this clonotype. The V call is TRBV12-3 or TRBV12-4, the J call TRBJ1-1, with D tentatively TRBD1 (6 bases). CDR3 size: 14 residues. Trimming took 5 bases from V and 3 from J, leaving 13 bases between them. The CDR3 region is CASSITQGYTEAFF. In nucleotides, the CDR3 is TGTGCCAGCAGTATCACACAGGGTTACACTGAAGCTTTCTTT.

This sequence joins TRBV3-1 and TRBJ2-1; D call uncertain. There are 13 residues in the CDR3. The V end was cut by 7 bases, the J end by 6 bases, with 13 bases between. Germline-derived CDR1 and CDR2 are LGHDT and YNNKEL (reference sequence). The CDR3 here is CASTPTVGNEQFF. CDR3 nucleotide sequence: TGTGCCAGCACCCCGACGGTCGGCAATGAGCAGTTCTTC.

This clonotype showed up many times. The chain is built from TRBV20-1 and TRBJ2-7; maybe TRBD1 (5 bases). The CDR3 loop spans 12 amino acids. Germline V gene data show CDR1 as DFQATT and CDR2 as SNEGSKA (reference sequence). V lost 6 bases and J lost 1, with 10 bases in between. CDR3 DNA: TGCAGTGCGAGACAGTTATCCTACGAGCAGTACTTC. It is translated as CSARQLSYEQYF.

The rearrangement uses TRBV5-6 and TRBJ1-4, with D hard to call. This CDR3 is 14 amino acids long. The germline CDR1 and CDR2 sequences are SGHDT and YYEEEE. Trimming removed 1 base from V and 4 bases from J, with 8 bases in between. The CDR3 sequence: CASSLYPNNEKLFF. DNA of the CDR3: TGTGCCAGCAGCTTGTACCCTAATAATGAAAAACTGTTTTTT.

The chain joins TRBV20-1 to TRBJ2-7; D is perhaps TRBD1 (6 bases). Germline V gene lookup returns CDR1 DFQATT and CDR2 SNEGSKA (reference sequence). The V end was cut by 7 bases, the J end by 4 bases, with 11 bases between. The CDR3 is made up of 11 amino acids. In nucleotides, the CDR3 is TGCAGTGGTAAACAGGGTTACGAGCAGTACTTC. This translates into CSGKQGYEQYF.

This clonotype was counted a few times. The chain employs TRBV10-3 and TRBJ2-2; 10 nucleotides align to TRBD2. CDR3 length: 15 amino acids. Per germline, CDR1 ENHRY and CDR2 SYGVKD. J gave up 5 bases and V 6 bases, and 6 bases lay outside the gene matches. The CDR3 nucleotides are TGTGCCATCAGCCCTAGCGGGAGTCATACCGGGGAGCTGTTTTTT. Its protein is CAISPSGSHTGELFF.

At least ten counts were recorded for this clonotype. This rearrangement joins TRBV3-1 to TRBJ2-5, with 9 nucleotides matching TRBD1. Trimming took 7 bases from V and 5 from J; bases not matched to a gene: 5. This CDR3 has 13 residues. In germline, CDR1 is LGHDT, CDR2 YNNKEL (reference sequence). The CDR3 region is CASKQGAGETQYF. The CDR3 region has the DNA TGTGCCAGCAAACAGGGGGCTGGGGAGACCCAGTACTTC.

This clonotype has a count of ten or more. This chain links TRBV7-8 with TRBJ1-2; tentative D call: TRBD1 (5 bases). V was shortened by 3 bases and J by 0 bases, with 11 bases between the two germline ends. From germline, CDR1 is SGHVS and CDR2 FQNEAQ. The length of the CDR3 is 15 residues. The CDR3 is CASSFSGGPNYGYTF. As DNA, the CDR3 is TGTGCCAGCAGCTTCAGCGGGGGACCTAACTATGGCTACACCTTC. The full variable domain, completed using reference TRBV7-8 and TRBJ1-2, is GAGVSQSPRYKVAKRGQDVALRCDPISGHVSLFWYQQALGQGPEFLTYFQNEAQLDKSGLPSDRFFAERPEGSVSTLKIQRTQQEDSAVYLCASSFSGGPNYGYTFGSGTRLTVV.

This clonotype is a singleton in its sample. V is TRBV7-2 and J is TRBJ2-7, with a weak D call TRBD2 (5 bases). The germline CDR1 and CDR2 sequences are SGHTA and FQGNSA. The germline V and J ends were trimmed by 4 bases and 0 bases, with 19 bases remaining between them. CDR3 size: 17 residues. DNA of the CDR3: TGTGCCAGCAGCTCTTCTTCTCTACGCGGGTACTCCTACGAGCAGTACTTC. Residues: CASSSSSLRGYSYEQYF.

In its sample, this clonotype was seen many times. CDR3 nucleotides: TGTGCCAGCAGTTACCCAGACAGGCCCACTATGAACACTGAAGCTTTCTTT. Translated, it gives CASSYPDRPTMNTEAFF. The chain joins TRBV6-5 to TRBJ1-1; D may be TRBD1 (6 bases). This CDR3 is 17 amino acids long. V gave up 2 bases and J gave up 0 bases, with 16 bases separating them. Germline loops: CDR1 MNHEY, CDR2 SVGAGI.

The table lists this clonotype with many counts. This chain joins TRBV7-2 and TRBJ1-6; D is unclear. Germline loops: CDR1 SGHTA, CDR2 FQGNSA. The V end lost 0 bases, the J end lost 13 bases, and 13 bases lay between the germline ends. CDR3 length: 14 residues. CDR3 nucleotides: TGTGCCAGCAGCTTAGCGCACTTTGGTTCGCCCCTCCACTTT. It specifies CASSLAHFGSPLHF.

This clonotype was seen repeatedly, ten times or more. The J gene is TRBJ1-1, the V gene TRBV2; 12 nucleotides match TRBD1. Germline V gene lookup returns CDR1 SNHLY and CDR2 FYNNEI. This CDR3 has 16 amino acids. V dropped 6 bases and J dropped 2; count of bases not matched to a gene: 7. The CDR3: CASRAGTGGPNTEAFF. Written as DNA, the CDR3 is TGTGCCAGCAGAGCCGGGACAGGGGGCCCCAACACTGAAGCTTTCTTT.

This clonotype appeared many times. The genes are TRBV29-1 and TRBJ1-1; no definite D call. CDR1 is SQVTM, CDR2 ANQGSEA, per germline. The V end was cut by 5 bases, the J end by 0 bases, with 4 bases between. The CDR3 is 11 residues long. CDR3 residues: CSVRVNTEAFF. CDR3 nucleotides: TGCAGCGTTCGGGTGAACACTGAAGCTTTCTTT.